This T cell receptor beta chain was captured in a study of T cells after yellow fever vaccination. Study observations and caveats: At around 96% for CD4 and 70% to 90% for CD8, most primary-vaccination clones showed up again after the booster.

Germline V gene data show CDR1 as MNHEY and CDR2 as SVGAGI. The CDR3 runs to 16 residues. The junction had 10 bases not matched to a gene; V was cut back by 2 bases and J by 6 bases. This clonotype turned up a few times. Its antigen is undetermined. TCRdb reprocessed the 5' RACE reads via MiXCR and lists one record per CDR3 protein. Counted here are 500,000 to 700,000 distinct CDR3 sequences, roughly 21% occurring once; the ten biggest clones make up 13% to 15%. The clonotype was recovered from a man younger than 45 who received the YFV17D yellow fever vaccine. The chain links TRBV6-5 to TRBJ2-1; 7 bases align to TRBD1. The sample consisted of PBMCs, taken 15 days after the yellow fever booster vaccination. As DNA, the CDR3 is TGTGCCAGCAGTTACGGGCGACAGGGTACGGGCAATGAGCAGTTCTTC. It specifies CASSYGRQGTGNEQFF.